Reported below is one T cell receptor (beta chain). What it recognizes is unknown. The germline gene is not matched at one end of the junction; a read error may be the cause. The data were obtained in a study of shared clonotypes between healthy human individuals. Study-wide results and caveats: Among donors, sharing of clonotypes was expected to be affected by sequencing depth. Four donors had approximately 4.6% of their naive CD4 clonotypes in common.

In the original processing: Junction-only sequences without quality scores were provided by ImmunoSEQ, so filtering was different. The data were produced by immunoSEQ multiplex PCR, yet TCRdb's version contains in-frame clones alone and is incomplete. V and J calls and clone size are given by that table; D and trimming were obtained from the DNA. Here the sample spans about 2.1 million clones, approximately 92% being singletons. CDR3 size: 10 residues. Germline V gene data show CDR1 as WNHNN and CDR2 as SYGVQD (reference sequence). Only CD45RO-negative cells positively selected for CCR7 counted as naive CD8 cells, so terminally differentiated effector memory CD45RA+ cells were excluded. All of the donors resided in Nashville, Tennessee, and each was a Caucasian adult.

Sequencing was carried out using naive CD8+ T cells from PBMCs. This rearrangement joins TRBV10-1 to TRBJ2-4, with 7 positions matching TRBD1. This clonotype originated in a young man in good health. Some clones in this sample may be carry-over from other donors' samples. The CDR3 DNA follows: TGCGCCAGCAGAAATACAGGGGCAGGATTC. It codes for CASRNTGAGF.